Below are 14 T cell receptor beta chains sequenced from a single sample in a study of blood T cell repertoires in COVID-19. Sequencing used immunoSEQ multiplex PCR; TCRdb keeps in-frame clones, though not all of them. The table lists roughly 41,000 clones, roughly 89% of them singletons. The specimen sequenced was peripheral blood. The source is a man aged 60-69 years with active or convalescent COVID-19.

This chain joins TRBV9 and TRBJ1-2; maybe TRBD1 (5 bases). Trimming shortened V by 0 bases and J by 1 base, and 10 bases separated the two germline ends. CDR1 is SGDLS, CDR2 YYNGEE, per germline. CDR3 length: 15 residues. CDR3 amino acids: CASSVATGGNYGYTF. CDR3 DNA: TGTGCCAGCAGCGTAGCTACGGGGGGTAACTATGGCTACACCTTC.

The chain carries TRBV5-1 and TRBJ2-5; D is possibly TRBD1 (5 bases). The germline V and J ends were trimmed by 0 bases and 2 bases, with 8 bases remaining between them. CDR3 length equals 14 residues. CDR1 and CDR2 from the germline V gene are SGHRS and YFSETQ. CDR3 in DNA: TGCGCCAGCAGCTTGGGGACAAGACAAGAGACCCAGTACTTC. Encoded protein: CASSLGTRQETQYF.

This chain links TRBV4-2 with TRBJ2-1; 11 bases align to TRBD2. J lost 7 bases, V lost 3 bases, and 8 bases had no gene match. The germline CDR1 and CDR2 sequences are LGHNA and YNFKEQ. The CDR3 runs 16 residues. CDR3 loop: CASSHYGTSGTNEQFF. In DNA, the CDR3 is TGTGCCAGCAGCCATTACGGGACTAGCGGAACTAATGAGCAGTTCTTC.

This sequence joins TRBV3-1 (or the pseudogene TRBV3-2) and TRBJ1-1, with D maybe TRBD1 (6 bases). Germline values: CDR1 LGHDT, CDR2 YNNKEL (reference sequence). Trimming cost V 4 bases and J 0 bases, with 9 bases left between them. The CDR3 runs to 14 residues. This CDR3 reads CASSPRGMNTEAFF. The CDR3 bases are TGTGCCAGCAGCCCCAGGGGCATGAACACTGAAGCTTTCTTT.

The chain is built from TRBV2 and TRBJ1-1, with 11 positions matching TRBD1. With V trimmed by 3 bases and J by 5 bases, 8 bases remained unmatched. CDR3 size: 16 residues. CDR1 and CDR2 from the germline V gene are SNHLY and FYNNEI. Here the CDR3 reads CASSESGTGGRTEAFF. CDR3 in DNA: TGTGCCAGCAGTGAGTCGGGGACAGGGGGAAGGACTGAAGCTTTCTTT.

The chain carries TRBV11-2 and TRBJ2-1, with 8 bases that match TRBD1. V gave up 3 bases and J gave up 4 bases; unmatched junction bases: 5. Germline V gene lookup returns CDR1 SGHAT and CDR2 FQNNGV. The CDR3 is 15 residues long. CDR3 bases: TGTGCCAGCAGCTTCGGACAGGGTTTTTACAATGAGCAGTTCTTC. It is translated as CASSFGQGFYNEQFF.

The chain carries TRBV5-4 and TRBJ2-3; unclear D gene. Germline values: CDR1 SGHNT, CDR2 YYREEE (reference sequence). The length of the CDR3 is 13 residues. Trimming shortened V by 4 bases and J by 0 bases, and 6 bases separated the two germline ends. DNA for the CDR3: TGTGCCAGCAGCCCCCCTAGCACAGATACGCAGTATTTT. It yields the protein CASSPPSTDTQYF.

The CDR3 sequence: CASSLNRFSKNIQYF. Written as DNA, the CDR3 is TGTGCCAGCAGTCTAAACAGGTTTAGTAAAAACATTCAGTACTTC. This chain joins TRBV28 and TRBJ2-4; maybe TRBD1 (5 bases). Per the germline V gene, CDR1 is MDHEN and CDR2 is SYDVKM. The V and J ends lost 5 bases and 4 bases respectively, with 15 bases between them. The CDR3 totals 15 residues.

V usage is TRBV6-6 and J usage is TRBJ2-1, with 8 bases lining up with TRBD2. The CDR3 contains 14 residues. CDR1 and CDR2 (germline): MNHNY, SVGAGI (reference sequence). Trimming at V came to 6 bases and at J to 5 bases, leaving 6 bases not matched to a gene. The CDR3 bases are TGTGCCAGCAGGGGAGCGGGGGACAACAATGAGCAGTTCTTC. Translating gives CASRGAGDNNEQFF.

This chain joins TRBV11-3 and TRBJ2-3; TRBD1 agrees at 10 bases. The germline V gene encodes CDR1 SGHNT and CDR2 YENEEA. The CDR3 has 14 amino acids. With V trimmed by 5 bases and J by 5 bases, 4 bases remained unmatched. Written as DNA, the CDR3 is TGTGCCAGCAGCCGACAGGGGGCAAAAGATACGCAGTATTTT. Encoded protein: CASSRQGAKDTQYF.

This clone was observed once. V and J are TRBV5-1 and TRBJ2-5; tentatively, D is TRBD2 (5 bases). Germline V gives CDR1 SGHRS, CDR2 YFSETQ. The CDR3 extends over 13 amino acids. Trimming shortened V by 4 bases and J by 0 bases, and 7 bases separated the two germline ends. CDR3 nucleotides: TGCGCCAGCAGCCGGGGATACCAAGAGACCCAGTACTTC. Protein product: CASSRGYQETQYF.

The chain has TRBV5-1 and TRBJ2-3, with 15 nucleotides matching TRBD2. The J segment lost 4 bases and the V segment lost 4 bases, leaving 7 bases of the junction unmatched. Germline CDR1 SGHRS, CDR2 YFSETQ. This CDR3 has 17 amino acids. The CDR3 nucleotides are TGCGCCAGCAGCCCCGGGACTAGCGGGAGGTATTCAGATACGCAGTATTTT. This codes for CASSPGTSGRYSDTQYF.

The genes are TRBV5-4 and TRBJ2-3; TRBD1 matches 9 bases. V lost 1 base to trimming and J lost 6 bases; unmatched junction nucleotides: 6. Germline V gives CDR1 SGHNT, CDR2 YYREEE (reference sequence). The CDR3 runs to 15 residues. CDR3 protein: CASSLWGQGRDTQYF. CDR3 nucleotides: TGTGCCAGCAGCTTGTGGGGACAGGGTCGGGATACGCAGTATTTT. Full variable domain (missing parts from reference TRBV5-4 and TRBJ2-3): ETGVTQSPTHLIKTRGQQVTLRCSSQSGHNTVSWYQQALGQGPQFIFQYYREEENGRGNFPPRFSGLQFPNYSSELNVNALELDDSALYLCASSLWGQGRDTQYFGPGTRLTVL.

This clone has only one observation. This chain links TRBV7-6 with TRBJ2-2; D gene uncertain. Germline CDR1 reads SGHVS; CDR2 reads FNYEAQ. Trimming took 5 bases from V and 5 from J, leaving 15 bases between them. CDR3 size: 15 residues. The CDR3 here is CASSASQKSTGELFF. DNA for the CDR3: TGTGCCAGCAGCGCGTCCCAAAAGAGTACCGGGGAGCTGTTTTTT.